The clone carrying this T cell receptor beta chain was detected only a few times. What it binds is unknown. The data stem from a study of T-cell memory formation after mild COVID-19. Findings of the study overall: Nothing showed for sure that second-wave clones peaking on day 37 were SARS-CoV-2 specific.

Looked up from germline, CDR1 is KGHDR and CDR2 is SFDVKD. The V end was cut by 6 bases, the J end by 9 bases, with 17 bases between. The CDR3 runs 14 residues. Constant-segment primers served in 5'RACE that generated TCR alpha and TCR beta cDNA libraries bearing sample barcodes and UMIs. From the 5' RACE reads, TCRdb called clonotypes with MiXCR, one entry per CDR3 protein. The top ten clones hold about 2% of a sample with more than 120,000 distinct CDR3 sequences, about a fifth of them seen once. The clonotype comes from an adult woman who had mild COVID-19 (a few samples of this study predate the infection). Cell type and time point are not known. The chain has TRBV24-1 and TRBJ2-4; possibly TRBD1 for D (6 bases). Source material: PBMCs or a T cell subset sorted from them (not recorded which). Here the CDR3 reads CATSSNRVGSIQYF. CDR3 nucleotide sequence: TGTGCCACCAGTTCGAACAGGGTGGGAAGCATTCAGTACTTC.